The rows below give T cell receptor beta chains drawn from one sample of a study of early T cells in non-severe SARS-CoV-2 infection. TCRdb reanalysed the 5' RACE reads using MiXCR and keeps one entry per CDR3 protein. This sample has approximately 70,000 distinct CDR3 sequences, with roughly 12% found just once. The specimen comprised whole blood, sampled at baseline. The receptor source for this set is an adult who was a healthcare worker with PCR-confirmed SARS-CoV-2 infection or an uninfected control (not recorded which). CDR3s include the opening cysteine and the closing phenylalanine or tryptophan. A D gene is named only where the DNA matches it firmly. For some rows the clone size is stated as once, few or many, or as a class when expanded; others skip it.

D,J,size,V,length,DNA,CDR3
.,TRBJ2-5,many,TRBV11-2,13,TGTGCCAGCAGGACGGAGTTCTTGGAGACCCAGTACTTC,CASRTEFLETQYF
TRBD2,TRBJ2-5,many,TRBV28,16,TGTGCCAGCAGTTTCCTAGCGGGGGACCTTGGGGAGACCCAGTACTTC,CASSFLAGDLGETQYF
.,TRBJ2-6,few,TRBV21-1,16,TGTGCCAGCAGCCGTACGACAGACTCTGGGGCCAACGTCCTGACTTTC,CASSRTTDSGANVLTF
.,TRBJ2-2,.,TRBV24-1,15,TGTGCCACCAGTGATTTGGGAAGGACGACCGGGGAGCTGTTTTTT,CATSDLGRTTGELFF
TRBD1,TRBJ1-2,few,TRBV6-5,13,TGTGCCAGCAGTTACCCCAGGGGGAAAGGCTACACCTTC,CASSYPRGKGYTF
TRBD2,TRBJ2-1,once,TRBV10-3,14,TGTGCCACCCAGGGAGGGGAGGATTACAATGAGCAGTTCTTC,CATQGGEDYNEQFF
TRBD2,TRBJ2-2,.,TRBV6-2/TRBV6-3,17,TGTGCCAGCAGACCCCTGGCTAGCGGGATCTTCACCGGGGAGCTGTTTTTT,CASRPLASGIFTGELFF
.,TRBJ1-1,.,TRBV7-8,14,TGTGCCAGCAGCTTAGCGGGCGGGGGAACTGAAGCTTTCTTT,CASSLAGGGTEAFF
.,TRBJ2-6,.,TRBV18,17,TGTGCCAGCTCACCCCGTACCACGGGCTCTGGGGCCAACGTCCTGACTTTC,CASSPRTTGSGANVLTF
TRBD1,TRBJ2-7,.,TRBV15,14,TGTGCCACCAGCAGAGGGACAGGGACCTACGAGCAGTACTTC,CATSRGTGTYEQYF
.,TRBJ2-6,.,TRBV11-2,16,TGTGCCAGCAGCTCCCCGTTGGTAACTGGGGCCAACGTCCTGACTTTC,CASSSPLVTGANVLTF
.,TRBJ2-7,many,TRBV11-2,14,TGTGCCAGCAGCTGGGGGTTAGGGGACTACGAGCAGTACTTC,CASSWGLGDYEQYF
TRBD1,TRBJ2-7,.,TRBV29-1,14,TGCAGCGTCAACATCGGGACAGGGCTGAGAGAGCAGTACTTC,CSVNIGTGLREQYF
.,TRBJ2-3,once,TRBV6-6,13,TGTGCCAGCAGTCCCCCGGGGTCAGATACGCAGTATTTT,CASSPPGSDTQYF
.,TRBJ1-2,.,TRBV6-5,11,TGTGCCAGCCAGGGACACTATGGCTACACCTTC,CASQGHYGYTF
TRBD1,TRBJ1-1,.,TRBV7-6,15,TGTGCCAGCAGCTTGGGGACAGCGATGAACACTGAAGCTTTCTTT,CASSLGTAMNTEAFF
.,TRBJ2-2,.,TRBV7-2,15,TGTGCCAGCAGCCCGCCTTCGTCGAACACCGGGGAGCTGTTTTTT,CASSPPSSNTGELFF
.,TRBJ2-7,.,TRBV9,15,TGTGCCAGCAGCGTAGGAACAGGGGGGGCCTACGAGCAGTACTTC,CASSVGTGGAYEQYF
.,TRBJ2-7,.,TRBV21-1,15,TGTGCCAGCAGTGGTTGGGCACACAGTACCTACGAGCAGTACTTC,CASSGWAHSTYEQYF
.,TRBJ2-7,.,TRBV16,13,TGTGCCAGCAGCCGAGGGGAGGTGATCGAGCAGTACTTC,CASSRGEVIEQYF
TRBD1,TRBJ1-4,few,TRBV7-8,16,TGTGCCAGCAGCTTCCACGGACAGGAGGCTAATGAAAAACTGTTTTTT,CASSFHGQEANEKLFF
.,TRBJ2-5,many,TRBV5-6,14,TGTGCCAGCAGCTTGGTAGGGACACAAGAGACCCAGTACTTC,CASSLVGTQETQYF
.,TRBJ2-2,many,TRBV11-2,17,TGTGCCAGCAGCTTAGGGGGCGGGACGGCGAACACCGGGGAGCTGTTTTTT,CASSLGGGTANTGELFF
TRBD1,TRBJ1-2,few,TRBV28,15,TGTGCCAGCAGTCCCCGGACAGGGTTGGGGTATGGCTACACCTTC,CASSPRTGLGYGYTF
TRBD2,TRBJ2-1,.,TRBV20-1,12,TGCAGTGCTAGACTAGCGGGGCATGAGCAGTTCTTC,CSARLAGHEQFF
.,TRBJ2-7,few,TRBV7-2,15,TGTGCCAGCAGCTTATGGACGAGGGGGAGCTACGAGCAGTACTTC,CASSLWTRGSYEQYF
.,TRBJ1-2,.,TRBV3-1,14,TGTGCCAGCAGTCCCCGGACTACCTCCTATGGCTACACCTTC,CASSPRTTSYGYTF
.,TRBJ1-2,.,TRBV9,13,TGTGCCAGCAGCCGGGACTCACCCCAGGGCTACACCTTC,CASSRDSPQGYTF
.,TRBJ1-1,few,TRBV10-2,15,TGCGCCAGCAACTACCGGATCCAGGGAGGCACTGAAGCTTTCTTT,CASNYRIQGGTEAFF